The present T cell receptor beta chain was sequenced within a study of T-cell reconstitution after alpha-beta-depleted transplantation in children. CDR3 length: 17 amino acids. Germline CDR1 is SGHTA and CDR2 is FQGNSA. V was pared by 5 bases and J by 2 bases, with 8 bases of the junction left unmatched. Unique molecular identifiers featured in how the TCRbeta library was prepared. Each CDR3 protein gets one entry after TCRdb re-called the PCR reads with MiXCR. This sample carries 450,000 to 500,000 distinct CDR3 sequences, approximately 13% of them seen once, and the ten largest clones take over 5.5%.

The sample consisted of PBMCs from the stem cell graft donor, taken from the stem cell graft. The receptor was derived from a human donor who donated a stem cell graft to a child with combined immunodeficiency. This chain connects TRBV7-2 to TRBJ2-2; 10 bases are shared with TRBD2. The CDR3 nucleotides read TGTGCCAGCAGCATGCCCCCTAGCGGGGGCAACACCGGGGAGCTGTTTTTT. Encoded protein: CASSMPPSGGNTGELFF.